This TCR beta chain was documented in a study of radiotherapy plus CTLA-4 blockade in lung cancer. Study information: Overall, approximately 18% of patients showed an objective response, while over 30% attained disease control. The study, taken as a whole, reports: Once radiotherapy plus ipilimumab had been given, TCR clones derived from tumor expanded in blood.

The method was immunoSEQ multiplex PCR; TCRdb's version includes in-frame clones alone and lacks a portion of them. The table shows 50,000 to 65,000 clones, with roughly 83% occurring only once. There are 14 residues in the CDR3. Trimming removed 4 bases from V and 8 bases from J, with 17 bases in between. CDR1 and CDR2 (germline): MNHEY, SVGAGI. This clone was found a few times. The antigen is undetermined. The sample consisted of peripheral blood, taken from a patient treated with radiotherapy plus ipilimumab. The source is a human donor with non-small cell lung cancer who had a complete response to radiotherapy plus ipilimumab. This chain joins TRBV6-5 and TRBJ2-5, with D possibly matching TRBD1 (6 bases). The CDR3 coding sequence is TGTGCCAGCAGTTCCCCCGACAGGAGTACTACCCAGTACTTC. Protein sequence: CASSSPDRSTTQYF.